This T cell receptor beta chain appears in the sequencing data of a study of blood T cell repertoires in COVID-19. Sequencing used immunoSEQ multiplex PCR; TCRdb keeps in-frame clones, though not all of them. Here the sample spans about 87,000 clones, about 80% being singletons. CDR1 is SEHNR and CDR2 is FQNEAQ in the germline V gene (reference sequence). This CDR3 region has 14 residues. V dropped 11 bases and J dropped 0 bases, with 14 bases sitting between them. Sequencing was carried out using peripheral blood. The clonotype originates from a woman between 50 and 59 years old with acute or convalescent COVID-19. The chain employs TRBV7-9 and TRBJ1-3; tentative D call: TRBD1 (5 bases). The CDR3 bases are TGTGCCGACGGGGGTGACAACTCTGGAAACACCATATATTTT. The encoded protein is CADGGDNSGNTIYF.